These T cell receptor beta chains were read from a single sample in a study of blood T cells in healthy people across ages. One entry per CDR3 protein results from TCRdb running MiXCR on the 5' RACE reads. Seen here are roughly 1,500,000 distinct CDR3 sequences, 42% observed once, and the top ten hold roughly 7.9%. Sequences were obtained from blood. The receptor set was obtained from a woman between 18 and 29 years old in good health. Each CDR3 is given with its conserved first and last residue. Fields, in order: CDR3 protein, CDR3 DNA, V gene, J gene, CDR3 length, clone size, D gene. The D gene is left open where the match is weak. Part of the rows lack a size; the others show once, few, many or a class for expanded clones.

CASSLGGIEGYEQFF	TGTGCCAGCAGCTTAGGCGGGATCGAGGGCTATGAGCAGTTCTTC	TRBV7-2	TRBJ2-1	15	-	-
CSAKPGQGNNEKLFF	TGCAGTGCTAAACCGGGACAGGGGAATAATGAAAAACTGTTTTTT	TRBV20-1	TRBJ1-4	15	few	TRBD1
CASSLQKHSYEQYF	TGTGCCAGCAGCCTCCAGAAGCATTCATACGAGCAGTACTTC	TRBV21-1	TRBJ2-7	14	-	-
CATSRVRDPTYEQYF	TGTGCCACCAGCAGAGTCAGGGACCCGACCTACGAGCAGTACTTC	TRBV15	TRBJ2-7	15	few	-
CAISDPTSGRSYEQYF	TGTGCCATCAGTGACCCGACTAGCGGGAGGTCCTACGAGCAGTACTTC	TRBV10-3	TRBJ2-7	16	-	TRBD2
CASSVQGGNQPQHF	TGTGCCAGCAGCGTACAGGGTGGCAATCAGCCCCAGCATTTT	TRBV2	TRBJ1-5	14	-	-
CSAGRTDLSNQPQHF	TGCAGTGCTGGTAGGACGGACCTAAGCAATCAGCCCCAGCATTTT	TRBV20-1	TRBJ1-5	15	few	-
CASSSDMRDYEQYF	TGTGCCAGCAGCTCGGACATGAGGGATTACGAGCAGTACTTC	TRBV4-2	TRBJ2-7	14	once	-
CASSDGFGYEQYF	TGTGCCAGCTCCGACGGGTTTGGGTACGAGCAGTACTTC	TRBV18	TRBJ2-7	13	few	-
CSAREQGGGTEAFF	TGCAGTGCTAGGGAACAGGGAGGGGGGACTGAAGCTTTCTTT	TRBV20-1	TRBJ1-1	14	few	-
CASSSTNGANTEAFF	TGTGCCAGCAGCTCCACCAACGGGGCGAACACTGAAGCTTTCTTT	TRBV11-2	TRBJ1-1	15	-	-
CATSVAGNTGELFF	TGTGCCACCAGTGTGGCAGGGAACACCGGGGAGCTGTTTTTT	TRBV24-1	TRBJ2-2	14	-	-
CSARGQGFLFSYTF	TGCAGTGCGCGGGGACAGGGCTTCCTTTTCAGCTACACCTTC	TRBV20-1	TRBJ1-2	14	-	TRBD1
CASSLGGELSAEAFF	TGCGCCAGCAGCCTCGGGGGGGAATTGAGCGCTGAAGCTTTCTTT	TRBV5-1	TRBJ1-1	15	few	-
CASSQKGGDTIYTF	TGTGCCAGCAGCCAAAAGGGAGGGGACACCATCTACACCTTC	TRBV14	TRBJ1-2	14	few	-
CASSQDKTGGTYNEQFF	TGCGCCAGCAGCCAAGATAAAACAGGGGGCACCTACAATGAGCAGTTCTTC	TRBV4-1	TRBJ2-1	17	-	TRBD1
CASSGPGQGEEKLFF	TGTGCCAGCAGCGGACCCGGACAGGGAGAAGAAAAACTGTTTTTT	TRBV9	TRBJ1-4	15	-	TRBD1
CASTRSGERDTQYF	TGTGCCAGCACCCGTAGCGGGGAGAGAGATACGCAGTATTTT	TRBV12-3/TRBV12-4	TRBJ2-3	14	-	TRBD2
CASSFISISDGYTF	TGTGCCAGCAGTTTCATCAGTATATCGGATGGCTACACCTTC	TRBV12-3/TRBV12-4	TRBJ1-2	14	few	-
CASTTATYEQYF	TGTGCCAGCACAACAGCCACCTACGAGCAGTACTTC	TRBV6-7	TRBJ2-7	12	-	-
CASSLRGRVYEQYF	TGTGCCAGCAGTTTGAGAGGAAGGGTATACGAGCAGTACTTC	TRBV27	TRBJ2-7	14	few	-
CASSIRETGFTTDTQYF	TGTGCCAGTAGTATACGGGAAACAGGCTTTACCACAGATACGCAGTATTTT	TRBV19	TRBJ2-3	17	few	-
CASSPQVGHPTDTQYF	TGTGCCAGCAGCCCCCAAGTAGGTCACCCCACAGATACGCAGTATTTT	TRBV7-8	TRBJ2-3	16	few	-
CASSQDLGLAGRNEQFF	TGTGCCAGCAGCCAAGATTTAGGACTAGCGGGAAGAAATGAGCAGTTCTTC	TRBV3-1	TRBJ2-1	17	-	TRBD2
CSAWQGVSEQYF	TGCAGTGCTTGGCAGGGGGTATCCGAGCAGTACTTC	TRBV20-1	TRBJ2-7	12	-	TRBD1
CSAIHQPSGNTIYF	TGCAGCGCAATACACCAACCCTCTGGAAACACCATATATTTT	TRBV29-1	TRBJ1-3	14	-	-
CAHRALNSPLHF	TGTGCCCACCGGGCCCTTAATTCACCCCTCCACTTT	TRBV28	TRBJ1-6	12	-	-